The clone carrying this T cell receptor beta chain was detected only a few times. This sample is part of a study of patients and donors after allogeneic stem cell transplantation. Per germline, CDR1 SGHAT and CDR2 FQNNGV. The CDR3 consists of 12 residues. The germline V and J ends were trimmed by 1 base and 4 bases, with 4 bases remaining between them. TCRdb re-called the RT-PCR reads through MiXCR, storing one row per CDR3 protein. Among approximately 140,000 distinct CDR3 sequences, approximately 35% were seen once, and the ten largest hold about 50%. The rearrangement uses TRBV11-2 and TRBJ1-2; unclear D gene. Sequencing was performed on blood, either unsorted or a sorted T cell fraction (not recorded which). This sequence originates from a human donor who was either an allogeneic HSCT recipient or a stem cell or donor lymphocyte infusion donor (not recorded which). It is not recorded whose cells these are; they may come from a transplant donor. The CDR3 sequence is CASSLVTYGYTF. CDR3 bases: TGTGCCAGCAGCTTAGTAACCTATGGCTACACCTTC.